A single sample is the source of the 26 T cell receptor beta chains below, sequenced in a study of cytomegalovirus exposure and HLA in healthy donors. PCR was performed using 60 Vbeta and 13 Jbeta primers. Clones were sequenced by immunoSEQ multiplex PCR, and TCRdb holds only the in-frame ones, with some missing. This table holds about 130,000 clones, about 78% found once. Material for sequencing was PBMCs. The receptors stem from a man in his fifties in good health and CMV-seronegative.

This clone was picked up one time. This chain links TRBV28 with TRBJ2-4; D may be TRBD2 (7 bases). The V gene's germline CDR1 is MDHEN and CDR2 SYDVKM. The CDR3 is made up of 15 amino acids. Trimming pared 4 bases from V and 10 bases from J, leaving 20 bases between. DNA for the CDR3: TGTGCCAGCAGTTACCATAGGGGGGGCCAGACTATTCAGTACTTC. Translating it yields CASSYHRGGQTIQYF. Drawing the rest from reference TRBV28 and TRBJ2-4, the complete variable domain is DVKVTQSSRYLVKRTGEKVFLECVQDMDHENMFWYRQDPGLGLRLIYFSYDVKMKEKGDIPEGYSVSREKKERFSLILESASTNQTSMYLCASSYHRGGQTIQYFGAGTRLSVL.

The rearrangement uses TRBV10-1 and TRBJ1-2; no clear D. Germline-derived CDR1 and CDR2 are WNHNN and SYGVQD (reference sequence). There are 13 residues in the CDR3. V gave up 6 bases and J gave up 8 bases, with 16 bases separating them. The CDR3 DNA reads TGCGCCAGCAGGAAGAAGACAAGGCAAGGCTACACCTTC. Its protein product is CASRKKTRQGYTF.

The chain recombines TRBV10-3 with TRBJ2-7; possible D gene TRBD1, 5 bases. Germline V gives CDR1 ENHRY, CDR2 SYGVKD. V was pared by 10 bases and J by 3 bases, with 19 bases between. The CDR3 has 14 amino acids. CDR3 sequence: CATGDSGHNYEQYF. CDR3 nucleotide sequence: TGTGCCACCGGAGATTCAGGACACAACTACGAGCAGTACTTC.

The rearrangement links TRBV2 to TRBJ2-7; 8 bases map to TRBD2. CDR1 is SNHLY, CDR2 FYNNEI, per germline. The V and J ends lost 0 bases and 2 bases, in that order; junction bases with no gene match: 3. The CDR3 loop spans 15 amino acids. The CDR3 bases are TGTGCCAGCAGTGAAGCCCCGGGAGGGCCCTACGAGCAGTACTTC. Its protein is CASSEAPGGPYEQYF.

CDR3 residues: CASRDRGNTEAFF. As DNA, the CDR3 is TGTGCCAGCAGGGACAGGGGGAACACTGAAGCTTTCTTT. The chain recombines TRBV6-1 with TRBJ1-1, with TRBD1 identical over 9 bases. J lost 1 base, V lost 6 bases, and 0 bases had no gene match. The CDR3 is made up of 13 amino acids. CDR1 and CDR2 from the germline V gene are MNHNS and SASEGT.

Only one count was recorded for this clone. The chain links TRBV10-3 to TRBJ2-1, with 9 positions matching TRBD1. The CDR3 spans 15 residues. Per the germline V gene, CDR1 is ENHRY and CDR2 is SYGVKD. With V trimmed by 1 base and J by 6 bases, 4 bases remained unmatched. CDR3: CAISEYGTGSNEQFF. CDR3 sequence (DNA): TGTGCCATCAGTGAGTACGGGACAGGGAGCAATGAGCAGTTCTTC.

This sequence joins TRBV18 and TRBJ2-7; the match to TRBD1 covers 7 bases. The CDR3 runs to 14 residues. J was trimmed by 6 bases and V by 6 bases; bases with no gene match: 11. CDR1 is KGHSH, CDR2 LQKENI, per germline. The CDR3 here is CASSPGQENLEQYF. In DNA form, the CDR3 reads TGTGCCAGCTCCCCAGGACAGGAGAACCTCGAGCAGTACTTC.

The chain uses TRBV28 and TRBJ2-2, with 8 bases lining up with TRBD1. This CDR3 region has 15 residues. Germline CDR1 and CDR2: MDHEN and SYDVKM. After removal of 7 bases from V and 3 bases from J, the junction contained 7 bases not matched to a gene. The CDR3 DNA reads TGTGCCAGCAAAGGGAACAGGGGGGACACCGGGGAGCTGTTTTTT. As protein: CASKGNRGDTGELFF. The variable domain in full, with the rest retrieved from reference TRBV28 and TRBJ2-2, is DVKVTQSSRYLVKRTGEKVFLECVQDMDHENMFWYRQDPGLGLRLIYFSYDVKMKEKGDIPEGYSVSREKKERFSLILESASTNQTSMYLCASKGNRGDTGELFFGEGSRLTVL.

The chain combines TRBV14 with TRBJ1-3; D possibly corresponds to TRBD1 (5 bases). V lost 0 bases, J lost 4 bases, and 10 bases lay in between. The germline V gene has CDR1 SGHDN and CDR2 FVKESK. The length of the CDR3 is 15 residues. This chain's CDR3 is CASSQDGGIGNTIYF. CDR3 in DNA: TGTGCCAGCAGCCAAGATGGGGGGATAGGAAACACCATATATTTT.

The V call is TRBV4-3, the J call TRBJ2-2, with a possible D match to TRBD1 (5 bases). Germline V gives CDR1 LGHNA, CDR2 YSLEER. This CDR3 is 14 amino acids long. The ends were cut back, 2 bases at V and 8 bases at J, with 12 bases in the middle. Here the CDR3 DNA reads TGCGCCAGCAGCCAAAATATTGGGGCGGGGGAGCTGTTTTTT. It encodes CASSQNIGAGELFF.

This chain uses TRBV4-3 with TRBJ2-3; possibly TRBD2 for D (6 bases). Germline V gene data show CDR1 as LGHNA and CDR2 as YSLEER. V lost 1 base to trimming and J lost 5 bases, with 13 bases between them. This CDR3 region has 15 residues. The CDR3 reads CASSQAAGLEDTQYF. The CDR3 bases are TGCGCCAGCAGCCAAGCGGCGGGATTAGAAGATACGCAGTATTTT.

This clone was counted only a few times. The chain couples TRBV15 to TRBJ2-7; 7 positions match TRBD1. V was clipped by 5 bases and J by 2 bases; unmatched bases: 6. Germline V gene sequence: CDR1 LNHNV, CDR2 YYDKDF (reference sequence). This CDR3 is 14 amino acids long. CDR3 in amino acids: CATSDGTDPYEQYF. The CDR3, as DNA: TGTGCCACCAGCGATGGGACAGATCCCTACGAGCAGTACTTC.

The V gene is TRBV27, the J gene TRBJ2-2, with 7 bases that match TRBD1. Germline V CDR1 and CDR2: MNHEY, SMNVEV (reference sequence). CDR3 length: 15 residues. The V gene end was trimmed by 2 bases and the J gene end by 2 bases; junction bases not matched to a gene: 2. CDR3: CASSLQGVNTGELFF. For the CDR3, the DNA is TGTGCCAGCAGTTTACAGGGGGTCAACACCGGGGAGCTGTTTTTT.

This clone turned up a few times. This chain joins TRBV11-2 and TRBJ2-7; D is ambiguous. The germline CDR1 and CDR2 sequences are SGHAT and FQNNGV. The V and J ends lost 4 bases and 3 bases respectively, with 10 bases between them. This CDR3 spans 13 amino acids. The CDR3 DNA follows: TGTGCCAGCAGCTCGTCCGGGTTCTACGAGCAGTACTTC. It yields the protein CASSSSGFYEQYF.

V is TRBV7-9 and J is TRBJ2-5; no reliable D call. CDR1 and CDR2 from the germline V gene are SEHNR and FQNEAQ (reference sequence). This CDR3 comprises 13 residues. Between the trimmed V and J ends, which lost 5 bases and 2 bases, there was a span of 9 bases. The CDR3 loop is CASSGMVQETQYF. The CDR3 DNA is TGTGCCAGCAGCGGCATGGTGCAAGAGACCCAGTACTTC.

The CDR3 protein is CASSPRTGANTEAFF. CDR3 nucleotides: TGTGCCAGCTCACCACGGACAGGGGCCAACACTGAAGCTTTCTTT. The chain is built from TRBV18 and TRBJ1-1; 9 bases match TRBD1. Germline CDR1 is KGHSH and CDR2 is LQKENI. V trimming: 1 base; J trimming: 2 bases; junction bases outside the gene matches: 2. The CDR3 length is 15 residues.

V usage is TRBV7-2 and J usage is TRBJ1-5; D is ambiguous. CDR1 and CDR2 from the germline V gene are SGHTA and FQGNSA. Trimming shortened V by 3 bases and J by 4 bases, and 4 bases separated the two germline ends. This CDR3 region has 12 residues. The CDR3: CASSFQNQPQHF. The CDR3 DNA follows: TGTGCCAGCAGCTTTCAAAATCAGCCCCAGCATTTT.

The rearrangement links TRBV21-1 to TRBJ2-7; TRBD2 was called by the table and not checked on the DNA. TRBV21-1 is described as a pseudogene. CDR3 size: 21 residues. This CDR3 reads CASIPGGCLRPRAGGSNEQYF. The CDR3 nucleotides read TGTGCCAGCATCCCAGGGGGGTGCCTAAGGCCTCGAGCGGGAGGGAGCAACGAGCAGTACTTC.

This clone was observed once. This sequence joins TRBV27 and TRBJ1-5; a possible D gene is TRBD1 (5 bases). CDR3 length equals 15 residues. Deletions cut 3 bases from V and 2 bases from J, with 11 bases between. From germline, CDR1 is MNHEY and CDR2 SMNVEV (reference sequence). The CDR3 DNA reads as TGTGCCAGCAGTTTCTTAGGCAGGGGCAATCAGCCCCAGCATTTT. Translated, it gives CASSFLGRGNQPQHF.

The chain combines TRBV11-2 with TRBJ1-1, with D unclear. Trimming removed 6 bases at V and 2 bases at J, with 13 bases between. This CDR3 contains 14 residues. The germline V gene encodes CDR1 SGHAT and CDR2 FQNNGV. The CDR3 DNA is TGTGCCAGCAGGGCGACTCATGTCAACACTGAAGCTTTCTTT. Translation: CASRATHVNTEAFF.

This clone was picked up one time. The chain's CDR3 is CASRASGIVTDTQYF. Here the CDR3 DNA reads TGTGCCAGCAGGGCGAGCGGAATCGTCACAGATACGCAGTATTTT. The chain employs TRBV5-4 and TRBJ2-3, with D possibly TRBD2 on 5 matching bases. V was shortened by 5 bases and J by 2 bases, with 15 bases between the two germline ends. The CDR3 length is 15 residues. Germline loops: CDR1 SGHNT, CDR2 YYREEE (reference sequence).

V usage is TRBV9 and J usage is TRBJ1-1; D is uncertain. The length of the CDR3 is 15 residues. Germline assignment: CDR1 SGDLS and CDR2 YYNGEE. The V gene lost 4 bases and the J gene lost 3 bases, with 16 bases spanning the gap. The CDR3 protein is CASSPPGISHTEAFF. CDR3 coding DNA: TGTGCCAGCAGCCCCCCCGGGATCTCACACACTGAAGCTTTCTTT. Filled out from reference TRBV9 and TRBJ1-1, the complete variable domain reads DSGVTQTPKHLITATGQRVTLRCSPRSGDLSVYWYQQSLDQGLQFLIQYYNGEERAKGNILERFSAQQFPDLHSELNLSSLELGDSALYFCASSPPGISHTEAFFGQGTRLTVV.

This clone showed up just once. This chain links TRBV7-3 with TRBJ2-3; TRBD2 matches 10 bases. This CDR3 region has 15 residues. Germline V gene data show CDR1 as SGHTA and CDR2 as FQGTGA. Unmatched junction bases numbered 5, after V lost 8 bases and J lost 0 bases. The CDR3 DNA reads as TGTGCCAGCTCCCCGGGACTAGCGAGCACAGATACGCAGTATTTT. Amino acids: CASSPGLASTDTQYF. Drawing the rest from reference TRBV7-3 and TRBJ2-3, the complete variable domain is GAGVSQTPSNKVTEKGKYVELRCDPISGHTALYWYRQSLGQGPEFLIYFQGTGAADDSGLPNDRFFAVRPEGSVSTLKIQRTERGDSAVYLCASSPGLASTDTQYFGPGTRLTVL.

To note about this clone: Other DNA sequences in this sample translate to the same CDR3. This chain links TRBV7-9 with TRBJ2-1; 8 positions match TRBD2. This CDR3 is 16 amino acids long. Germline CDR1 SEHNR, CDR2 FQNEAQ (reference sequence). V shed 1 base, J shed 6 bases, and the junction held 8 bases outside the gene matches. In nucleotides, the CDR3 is TGTGCCAGCAGCTTAGGGGGGCTAGCGGGCTTCAATGAGCAGTTCTTC. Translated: CASSLGGLAGFNEQFF. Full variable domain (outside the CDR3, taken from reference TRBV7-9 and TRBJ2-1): DTGVSQNPRHKITKRGQNVTFRCDPISEHNRLYWYRQTLGQGPEFLTYFQNEAQLEKSRLLSDRFSAERPKGSFSTLEIQRTEQGDSAMYLCASSLGGLAGFNEQFFGPGTRLTVL.

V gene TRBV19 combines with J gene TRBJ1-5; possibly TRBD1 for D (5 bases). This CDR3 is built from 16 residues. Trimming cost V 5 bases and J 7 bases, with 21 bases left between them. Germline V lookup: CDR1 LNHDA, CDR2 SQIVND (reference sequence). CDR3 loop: CASSHHTTVVGQPQHF. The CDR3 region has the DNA TGTGCCAGTAGTCATCACACGACAGTGGTCGGGCAGCCCCAGCATTTT. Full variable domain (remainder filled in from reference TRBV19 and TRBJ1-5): DGGITQSPKYLFRKEGQNVTLSCEQNLNHDAMYWYRQDPGQGLRLIYYSQIVNDFQKGDIAEGYSVSREKKESFPLTVTSAQKNPTAFYLCASSHHTTVVGQPQHFGDGTRLSIL.

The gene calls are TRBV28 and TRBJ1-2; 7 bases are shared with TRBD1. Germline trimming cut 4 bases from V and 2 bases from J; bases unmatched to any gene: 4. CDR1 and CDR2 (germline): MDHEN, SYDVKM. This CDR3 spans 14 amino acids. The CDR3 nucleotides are TGTGCCAGCAGTTCGGGGACAGCCAACTATGGCTACACCTTC. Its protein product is CASSSGTANYGYTF.